Listed below are T cell receptor beta chains from one sample, sequenced in a study of blood T cell repertoires in COVID-19. Some clones are missing from TCRdb's copy, which holds only in-frame ones; the method was immunoSEQ multiplex PCR. The top ten hold 3% of the sample, which has 350,000 or so clones, more than 70% seen once. Specimen: peripheral blood. The receptors stem from a young man with active or convalescent COVID-19. Each CDR3 is given with its conserved first and last residue. The D gene is left open where the match is weak. Expanded clones are given a class, and other clones once, few, many or no size at all.

J,V,size,D,CDR3,DNA
TRBJ2-3,TRBV18,NA,TRBD2,CASSPPTSGSRADTQYF,TGTGCCAGCTCACCCCCGACTAGCGGGAGCCGGGCAGATACGCAGTATTTT
TRBJ1-1,TRBV28,NA,TRBD1,CASSETGAVVRAEAFF,TGTGCCAGCAGTGAGACAGGGGCGGTGGTGAGGGCGGAAGCTTTCTTT
TRBJ1-6,TRBV19,NA,NA,CASSISAGYNSPLHF,TGTGCCAGTAGTATTTCGGCAGGTTATAATTCACCCCTCCACTTT
TRBJ1-1,TRBV29-1,once,NA,CSAQLEENTEAFF,TGCAGCGCGCAACTTGAGGAGAACACTGAAGCTTTCTTT
TRBJ2-1,TRBV28,NA,NA,CASNLDRTRFF,TGTGCCAGCAACTTAGACAGGACGCGGTTCTTC
TRBJ2-1,TRBV6-6,NA,TRBD2,CASSGSGGSYNEQFF,TGTGCCAGCAGTGGCTCGGGGGGCTCCTACAATGAGCAGTTCTTC
TRBJ2-7,TRBV7-8,NA,TRBD2,CASSLAPNPGLAAEQYF,TGTGCCAGCAGCTTAGCGCCAAACCCGGGACTAGCGGCCGAGCAGTACTTC
TRBJ1-4,TRBV24-1,NA,NA,CATSNRRQGSPEKLFF,TGTGCCACCAGTAACCGGAGGCAGGGGTCGCCTGAAAAACTGTTTTTT
TRBJ2-7,TRBV3-1/TRBV3-2,NA,TRBD2,CASSEDLAGVPGQYF,TGTGCCAGCAGCGAAGACCTAGCGGGGGTACCGGGGCAGTACTTC
TRBJ1-6,TRBV7-2,NA,TRBD1,CASSLSPGQGISPLHF,TGTGCCAGCAGCTTATCCCCGGGACAGGGTATTTCACCCCTCCACTTT
TRBJ2-5,TRBV9,NA,TRBD2,CASSERGTSEETQYF,TGTGCCAGCAGCGAGCGCGGGACTAGCGAAGAGACCCAGTACTTC
TRBJ1-1,TRBV4-1,NA,TRBD1,CASSPYPTGGVNTEAFF,TGCGCCAGCAGCCCCTACCCGACAGGGGGGGTGAACACTGAAGCTTTCTTT
TRBJ1-1,TRBV30,NA,NA,CACKGAAGTEAFF,TGTGCCTGCAAGGGAGCCGCGGGCACTGAAGCTTTCTTT
TRBJ2-7,TRBV28,NA,NA,CASSSTIKEQYF,TGTGCCAGCAGTTCCACTATCAAGGAGCAGTACTTC
TRBJ2-3,TRBV2,NA,NA,CASSARTDTQYF,TGTGCCAGCAGCGCGCGCACAGATACGCAGTATTTT
TRBJ2-7,TRBV30,NA,TRBD2,CAWKSRTSGSYEQYF,TGTGCCTGGAAATCTCGGACTAGCGGCTCCTACGAGCAGTACTTC
TRBJ1-5,TRBV28,NA,NA,CASSLTPGHDNQPQHF,TGTGCCAGCAGTTTAACTCCGGGACACGACAATCAGCCCCAGCATTTT
TRBJ1-1,TRBV5-1,NA,NA,CASSRGDGNTEAFF,TGCGCCAGCAGCCGCGGGGACGGCAACACTGAAGCTTTCTTT